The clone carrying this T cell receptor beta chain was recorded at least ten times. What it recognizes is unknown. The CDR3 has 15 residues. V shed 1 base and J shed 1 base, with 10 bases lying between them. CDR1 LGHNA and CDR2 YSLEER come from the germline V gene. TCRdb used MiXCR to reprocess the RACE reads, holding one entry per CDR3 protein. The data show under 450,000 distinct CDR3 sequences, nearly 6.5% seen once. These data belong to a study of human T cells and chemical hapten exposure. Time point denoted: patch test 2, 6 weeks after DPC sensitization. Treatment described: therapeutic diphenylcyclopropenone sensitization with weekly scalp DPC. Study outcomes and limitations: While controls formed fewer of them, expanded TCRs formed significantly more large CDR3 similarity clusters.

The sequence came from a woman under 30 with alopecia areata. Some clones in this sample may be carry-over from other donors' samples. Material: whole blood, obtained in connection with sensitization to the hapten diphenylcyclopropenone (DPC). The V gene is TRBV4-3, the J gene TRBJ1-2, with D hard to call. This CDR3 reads CASSQGTVLNYGYTF. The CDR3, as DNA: TGCGCCAGCAGCCAAGGGACGGTGCTTAACTATGGCTACACCTTC.